One sample yielded the 17 T cell receptor beta chains listed below, sequenced in a study of T cell responses to AZD1222 COVID-19 vaccine. Generated by immunoSEQ multiplex PCR, the TCRdb table keeps only in-frame clones and is missing some. The sample includes about 100,000 clones, roughly 91% seen only once; the top ten take approximately 1.7%. Here the sequenced sample was peripheral blood, taken on day 0 of AZD1222 vaccination. These receptors came from an adult in good health.

The chain couples TRBV4-2 to TRBJ2-7, with a weak D call TRBD2 (5 bases). Germline assignment: CDR1 LGHNA and CDR2 YNFKEQ. V gave up 1 base and J gave up 5 bases, with 15 bases separating them. This CDR3 spans 15 amino acids. The CDR3 DNA is TGTGCCAGCAGCCAAGTGGACTCCGAATCGAACGAGCAGTACTTC. This gives the protein CASSQVDSESNEQYF.

The V and J genes are TRBV6-5 and TRBJ1-3, with unresolved D. The CDR3 loop spans 14 amino acids. The V gene's germline CDR1 is MNHEY and CDR2 SVGAGI. Between the trimmed V and J ends, which lost 7 bases and 0 bases, there was a span of 10 bases. The CDR3 nucleotides are TGTGCCAGCAAACCTACGAGCTCTGGAAACACCATATATTTT. It yields the protein CASKPTSSGNTIYF.

V and J are TRBV9 and TRBJ2-1; TRBD1 might be the D (6 bases). Trimming stripped 0 bases from V and 5 bases from J, with 18 bases between. Germline loops: CDR1 SGDLS, CDR2 YYNGEE. The CDR3 loop spans 17 amino acids. The CDR3 sequence: CASSVEWVDSYNNEQFF. DNA of the CDR3: TGTGCCAGCAGCGTAGAGTGGGTGGACAGTTACAACAATGAGCAGTTCTTC.

This chain uses TRBV30 with TRBJ1-5, with D unresolved. Trimming cost V 0 bases and J 3 bases, with 6 bases left between them. Germline CDR1 and CDR2: GTSNPN and SVGIG (reference sequence). The CDR3 is 13 amino acids. For the CDR3, the DNA is TGTGCCTGGAGTGTACTAAACAATCAGCCCCAGCATTTT. The encoded protein is CAWSVLNNQPQHF.

The sample holds a few counts of this clone. V usage is TRBV15 and J usage is TRBJ1-5; the D is unclear. Trimming removed 0 bases from V and 5 bases from J, with 2 bases in between. The germline V gene has CDR1 LNHNV and CDR2 YYDKDF (reference sequence). There are 12 residues in the CDR3. This CDR3 is CATSRDDQPQHF. CDR3 sequence (DNA): TGTGCCACCAGCAGAGATGATCAGCCCCAGCATTTT.

V is TRBV9 and J is TRBJ2-1, with D possibly called TRBD1 or TRBD2 (6 bases each). Germline values: CDR1 SGDLS, CDR2 YYNGEE. V lost 0 bases and J 4 bases, leaving 14 bases between the germline ends. CDR3 size: 16 residues. In DNA, the CDR3 is TGTGCCAGCAGCGTAGAGGGGGGTCGAGGGTACAATGAGCAGTTCTTC. It specifies CASSVEGGRGYNEQFF.

The chain is built from TRBV29-1 and TRBJ2-7, with TRBD2 matching over 9 bases. Germline trimming cut 1 base from V and 1 base from J; bases unmatched to any gene: 5. There are 15 residues in the CDR3. CDR1 SQVTM and CDR2 ANQGSEA come from the germline V gene. The DNA for the CDR3 is TGCAGCGTTGAAGTTGGACTAGCGCGTTCCTACGAGCAGTACTTC. Translated: CSVEVGLARSYEQYF.

This chain links TRBV7-6 with TRBJ2-7; weak D call: TRBD2 (6 bases). V was clipped by 1 base and J by 5 bases, with 18 bases between them. This CDR3 spans 16 amino acids. Germline V gene lookup returns CDR1 SGHVS and CDR2 FNYEAQ. CDR3 region: CASSLGGTGEWDEQYF. The CDR3 bases are TGTGCCAGCAGCTTAGGGGGGACTGGCGAGTGGGACGAGCAGTACTTC. Full variable domain (outside the CDR3, taken from reference TRBV7-6 and TRBJ2-7): GAGVSQSPRYKVTKRGQDVALRCDPISGHVSLYWYRQALGQGPEFLTYFNYEAQQDKSGLPNDRFSAERPEGSISTLTIQRTEQRDSAMYRCASSLGGTGEWDEQYFGPGTRLTVT.

V is TRBV2 and J is TRBJ2-1; 8 bases are shared with TRBD2. J was trimmed by 10 bases and V by 2 bases; bases with no gene match: 7. CDR1 and CDR2 (germline): SNHLY, FYNNEI. The CDR3 spans 14 residues. This chain's CDR3 is CASSEWVSGDEQFF. The CDR3 DNA sequence: TGTGCCAGCAGTGAATGGGTTAGCGGGGACGAGCAGTTCTTC.

V and J are TRBV18 and TRBJ1-1; D may be TRBD1 (5 bases). V was cut by 6 bases and J by 5 bases, with 16 bases left in between. Germline CDR1 reads KGHSH; CDR2 reads LQKENI. The length of the CDR3 is 14 residues. The CDR3 bases are TGTGCCAGCTCCCTCAGGGAAGGGGAAACTGAAGCTTTCTTT. This sequence encodes CASSLREGETEAFF.

The chain couples TRBV5-1 to TRBJ2-1; TRBD2 aligns across 7 bases. CDR1 is SGHRS, CDR2 YFSETQ, per germline. The V segment lost 4 bases and the J segment 6 bases; nucleotides outside the gene matches: 7. This CDR3 comprises 14 residues. The CDR3 spells CASSPWTSSNEQFF. The DNA for the CDR3 is TGCGCCAGCAGCCCATGGACTAGTTCCAATGAGCAGTTCTTC.

The chain combines TRBV6-5 with TRBJ2-3; D is possibly TRBD2 (6 bases). V gave up 2 bases and J gave up 2 bases, with 14 bases separating them. CDR1 MNHEY and CDR2 SVGAGI come from the germline V gene. There are 16 residues in the CDR3. The CDR3: CASSYVSGSYTDTQYF. CDR3 DNA sequence: TGTGCCAGCAGTTACGTCTCCGGGAGTTACACAGATACGCAGTATTTT.

The gene calls are TRBV27 and TRBJ2-1; D gene uncertain. CDR3 length: 13 amino acids. Germline CDR1 MNHEY, CDR2 SMNVEV (reference sequence). Trimming stripped 5 bases from V and 4 bases from J, with 9 bases between. Here the CDR3 DNA reads TGTGCCAGCAGTCCCGACTTTTACAATGAGCAGTTCTTC. This sequence encodes CASSPDFYNEQFF.

The chain combines TRBV5-4 with TRBJ1-5, with D unclear. This CDR3 spans 13 amino acids. V lost 0 bases and J 7 bases, leaving 8 bases between the germline ends. Per the germline V gene, CDR1 is SGHNT and CDR2 is YYREEE (reference sequence). CDR3: CASSLGGGQPQHF. The DNA for the CDR3 is TGTGCCAGCAGCTTGGGGGGTGGCCAGCCCCAGCATTTT.

V usage is TRBV5-1 and J usage is TRBJ2-1; 12 bases are a match to TRBD2. Per germline, CDR1 SGHRS and CDR2 YFSETQ. The CDR3 loop spans 16 amino acids. V trimming: 1 base; J trimming: 3 bases; junction bases outside the gene matches: 2. CDR3 sequence (DNA): TGCGCCAGCAGCTTGTGGGGACTAGCGGGCTACAATGAGCAGTTCTTC. It specifies CASSLWGLAGYNEQFF. Complete variable domain (other parts from reference TRBV5-1 and TRBJ2-1): KAGVTQTPRYLIKTRGQQVTLSCSPISGHRSVSWYQQTPGQGLQFLFEYFSETQRNKGNFPGRFSGRQFSNSRSEMNVSTLELGDSALYLCASSLWGLAGYNEQFFGPGTRLTVL.

The chain recombines TRBV27 with TRBJ1-5; perhaps TRBD1 as D (5 bases). The germline V and J ends were trimmed by 2 bases and 0 bases, with 14 bases remaining between them. The CDR3 runs to 17 residues. Germline V lookup: CDR1 MNHEY, CDR2 SMNVEV (reference sequence). For the CDR3, the DNA is TGTGCCAGCAGTTTAGGTTATGGGACGGATAGCAATCAGCCCCAGCATTTT. It encodes CASSLGYGTDSNQPQHF.

The CDR3 region has the DNA TGTGCCAGAAGCTTGGGGACTAGCGGGAGGTTTTTCCCCACAGATACGCAGTATTTT. Amino acids: CARSLGTSGRFFPTDTQYF. The chain combines TRBV5-3 with TRBJ2-3; 14 nucleotides match TRBD2. TRBV5-3 is given ORF status, its function remaining uncertain. The J segment lost 2 bases and the V segment lost 0 bases, leaving 8 bases of the junction unmatched. The CDR3 is 19 amino acids.